This T cell receptor delta chain derives from a study of gamma-delta chains in newborns, infants, children (dated by TCRdb to between 2017 and 2020). The study in broad terms: According to the study title, microbial exposure causes polyclonal expansion of innate gammadelta T cells right after birth. How innate gammadelta T cell populations in human newborns were shaped by microbial exposure immediately after birth was investigated in the study.

This clone is labeled large (0.1 to 1%). No antigen is known for it. The input lacks base qualities; no much larger clone sits a single base away. The sequencing machine was an Illumina MiSeq. TCRdb reprocessed the public reads with the caller CATT; rows with the same DNA were merged afterwards. This sample comprises about 4,000 delta-chain clones, about 40% of them detected only once. Roughly 8.6% of the sample goes to the ten largest clones. The CDR3, cysteine through phenylalanine, is 17 amino acids long. Just the 51-base CDR3 DNA is kept, in frame starting at base 1. V has 0 bases trimmed and J has 5 bases trimmed; junction bases matching no gene number 7. Looking up the germline V gene yields CDR1 NSMFDY and CDR2 ISSIKDK.

Recombination linked TRAV29/DV5 to TRDJ2; a stretch of 13 junction bases matches TRDD3. This sample comprised blood, obtained at week 6. This clonotype was sampled from a child who was a newborn, infant or young child, either healthy, febrile or measles-vaccinated (not recorded which). The DNA sequence reads TGTGCAGCAAGCGGAGACTGGGGGATACGCCGAACAGCACAACTCTTCTTT. Translated, it gives CAASGDWGIRRTAQLFF.